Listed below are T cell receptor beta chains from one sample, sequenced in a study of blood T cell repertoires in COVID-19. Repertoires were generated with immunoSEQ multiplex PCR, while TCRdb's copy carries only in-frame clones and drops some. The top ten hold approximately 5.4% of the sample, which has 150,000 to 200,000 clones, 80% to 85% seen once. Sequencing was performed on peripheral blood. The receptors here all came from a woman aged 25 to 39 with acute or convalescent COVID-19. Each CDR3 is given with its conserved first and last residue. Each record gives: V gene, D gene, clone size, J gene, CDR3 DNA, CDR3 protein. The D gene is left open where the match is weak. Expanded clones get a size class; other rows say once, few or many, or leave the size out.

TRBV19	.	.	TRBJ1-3	TGTGCCAGTACTTTGCAGGTCTCTGGAAACACCATATATTTT	CASTLQVSGNTIYF
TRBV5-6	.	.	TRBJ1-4	TGTGCCAGCAGCTTGGGACGGGGAGAAAAACTGTTTTTT	CASSLGRGEKLFF
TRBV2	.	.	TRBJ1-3	TGTGCCAGGCGGTCCAGCAAGGACACCATATATTTT	CARRSSKDTIYF
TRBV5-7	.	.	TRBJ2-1	TGTGCCAGCAGCGGGACTGAGAATGAGCAGTTCTTC	CASSGTENEQFF
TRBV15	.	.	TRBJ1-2	TGTGCCACCAGCAGAGAGGGCAGCGGGTCCTATGGCTACACCTTC	CATSREGSGSYGYTF
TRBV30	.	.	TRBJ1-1	TGTGCCTGGAGTCGTTGGGGGGGAGAGAACACTGAAGCTTTCTTT	CAWSRWGGENTEAFF
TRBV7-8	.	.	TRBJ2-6	TGTGCCAGCAGCTTAGTCGGGGGGCCTGGGGCCAACGTCCTGACTTTC	CASSLVGGPGANVLTF
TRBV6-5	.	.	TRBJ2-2	TGTGCCAGCAGAATACAGGGACCCGGGGAGCTGTTTTTT	CASRIQGPGELFF
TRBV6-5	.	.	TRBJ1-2	TGTGCCAGCAGTTACTCGCCCAGGGACTATGGCTACACCTTC	CASSYSPRDYGYTF
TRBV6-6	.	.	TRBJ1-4	TGTGCCAGCAGTTTCCCAAATGAAAAACTGTTTTTT	CASSFPNEKLFF
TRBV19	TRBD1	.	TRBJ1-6	TGTGCCAGTAGTATAGTGGGCAGGGGGCAACCCCTCCACTTT	CASSIVGRGQPLHF
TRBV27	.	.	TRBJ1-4	TGTGCCAGCAGTTTATACGGGTCTAGAGAAAAACTGTTTTTT	CASSLYGSREKLFF
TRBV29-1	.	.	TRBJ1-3	TGCAGCGTTGAAGGACCGCGGGACACCATATATTTT	CSVEGPRDTIYF
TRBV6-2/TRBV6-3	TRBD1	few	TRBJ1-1	TGTGCCAGCAGTAAGGACAGGCTCATGAACACTGAAGCTTTCTTT	CASSKDRLMNTEAFF
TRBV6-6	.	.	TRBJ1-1	TGTGCCAGCACTTTGTGGAACACTGAAGCTTTCTTT	CASTLWNTEAFF
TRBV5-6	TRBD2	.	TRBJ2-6	TGTGCCAGCAGCGGGACTAGCGGGAGGATTACTGGGGCCAACGTCCTGACTTTC	CASSGTSGRITGANVLTF